The 26 T cell receptor beta chains below all came from one sample that was sequenced in a study of T cell responses to AZD1222 COVID-19 vaccine. Profiled with immunoSEQ multiplex PCR; TCRdb holds only in-frame clones, not every one. There are more than 95,000 clones in the sample; roughly 90% occur only once, and 4.4% lies in the top ten. Sequenced here: peripheral blood, sampled on day 0 of AZD1222 vaccination. Source of these receptors: an adult in good health.

The chain links TRBV30 to TRBJ1-6, with D possibly TRBD1 on 5 matching bases. The CDR3 length is 14 residues. V lost 0 bases and J lost 9, with 12 bases in between. The V gene's germline CDR1 is GTSNPN and CDR2 SVGIG (reference sequence). This CDR3 is CAWSVTPGGSPLHF. The CDR3, as DNA: TGTGCCTGGAGTGTAACCCCCGGGGGTTCACCCCTCCACTTT.

The rearrangement joins TRBV7-9 to TRBJ2-5; 9 bases match TRBD2. This CDR3 is built from 18 residues. The V and J ends lost 3 bases and 5 bases, in that order; junction bases with no gene match: 16. Germline V gene sequence: CDR1 SEHNR, CDR2 FQNEAQ (reference sequence). This chain's CDR3 is CASSFFPPDAGGRETQYF. The CDR3 coding sequence is TGTGCCAGCAGCTTTTTCCCGCCCGATGCGGGGGGGCGTGAGACCCAGTACTTC.

This sequence joins TRBV5-4 and TRBJ1-1, with D possibly being TRBD1 (5 bases). This CDR3 has 15 amino acids. V lost 2 bases, J lost 1 base, and 12 bases lay in between. Germline V CDR1 and CDR2: SGHNT, YYREEE (reference sequence). The CDR3 region is CASSFSGTGNTEAFF. The CDR3 region has the DNA TGTGCCAGCAGCTTCTCCGGGACGGGGAACACTGAAGCTTTCTTT.

The CDR3 bases are TGTGCCAGCAGCTATCACCCCGGGACAGGGGCAAGCAGCAAGAATCAGCCCCAGCATTTT. It encodes CASSYHPGTGASSKNQPQHF. The V gene is TRBV28, the J gene TRBJ1-5, with 10 bases that match TRBD1. The V gene's germline CDR1 is MDHEN and CDR2 SYDVKM. Trimming cost V 6 bases and J 4 bases; bases outside gene matches: 21. This CDR3 contains 20 residues.

CDR3 nucleotide sequence: TGCGCCAGCAGCCAAGACTCAGCGGGGGCCTCCTACAATGAGCAGTTCTTC. Protein sequence: CASSQDSAGASYNEQFF. This chain joins TRBV4-3 and TRBJ2-1; 8 bases are shared with TRBD2. The CDR3 covers 17 residues. V was clipped by 0 bases and J by 0 bases; unmatched bases: 4. Germline CDR1 LGHNA, CDR2 YSLEER.

This rearrangement joins TRBV27 to TRBJ1-5; D is ambiguous. The CDR3 is made up of 14 amino acids. The germline gives CDR1 MNHEY, CDR2 SMNVEV (reference sequence). Between the trimmed V and J ends, which lost 2 bases and 3 bases, there was a span of 8 bases. The CDR3 DNA is TGTGCCAGCAGTTTAGCGGGCGTCAATCAGCCCCAGCATTTT. Translating gives CASSLAGVNQPQHF.

The chain links TRBV4-3 to TRBJ1-1; TRBD1 is a possible D gene (6 bases). CDR3 size: 16 residues. V dropped 0 bases and J dropped 0 bases, with 11 bases sitting between them. Germline V gene sequence: CDR1 LGHNA, CDR2 YSLEER. As DNA, the CDR3 is TGCGCCAGCAGCCAAGATCAAGGGGGGATGAACACTGAAGCTTTCTTT. The encoded protein is CASSQDQGGMNTEAFF.

The rearrangement joins TRBV7-3 to TRBJ2-2, with D unresolved. This CDR3 region has 12 residues. Deletions cut 1 base from V and 5 bases from J, with 2 bases between. CDR1 and CDR2 from the germline V gene are SGHTA and FQGTGA. The CDR3 is CASSLSTGELFF. The DNA for the CDR3 is TGTGCCAGCAGCTTAAGTACCGGGGAGCTGTTTTTT.

The gene calls are TRBV5-6 and TRBJ2-1; 14 bases map to TRBD2. The CDR3 sequence is 15 residues long. The germline V gene has CDR1 SGHDT and CDR2 YYEEEE. The V and J ends lost 5 bases and 4 bases, in that order; junction bases with no gene match: 2. The CDR3 protein is CASSRTSGGYNEQFF. The CDR3 DNA reads TGTGCCAGCAGTAGGACTAGCGGGGGGTACAATGAGCAGTTCTTC. Full variable domain (outside the CDR3, taken from reference TRBV5-6 and TRBJ2-1): DAGVTQSPTHLIKTRGQQVTLRCSPKSGHDTVSWYQQALGQGPQFIFQYYEEEERQRGNFPDRFSGHQFPNYSSELNVNALLLGDSALYLCASSRTSGGYNEQFFGPGTRLTVL.

The rearrangement uses TRBV28 and TRBJ1-5; D gene uncertain. The CDR3 runs 12 residues. The germline CDR1 and CDR2 sequences are MDHEN and SYDVKM. With 5 bases removed from V and 7 bases from J, the gap between germline ends came to 9 bases. The CDR3 reads CASSLPGQPQHF. Written as DNA, the CDR3 is TGTGCCAGCAGTCTCCCAGGCCAGCCCCAGCATTTT. Full variable domain (outside the CDR3, taken from reference TRBV28 and TRBJ1-5): DVKVTQSSRYLVKRTGEKVFLECVQDMDHENMFWYRQDPGLGLRLIYFSYDVKMKEKGDIPEGYSVSREKKERFSLILESASTNQTSMYLCASSLPGQPQHFGDGTRLSIL.

This rearrangement joins TRBV12-5 to TRBJ2-3, with 9 bases that match TRBD2. CDR1 is LGHNT, CDR2 FRNRAP, per germline. V trimming: 7 bases; J trimming: 0 bases; junction bases outside the gene matches: 8. CDR3 length equals 16 residues. CDR3 coding DNA: TGTGCTAGTGCCGCGATAGCGGGGGCTAGCACAGATACGCAGTATTTT. Protein: CASAAIAGASTDTQYF. Combining the CDR3 with reference TRBV12-5 and TRBJ2-3 gives the whole variable domain DARVTQTPRHKVTEMGQEVTMRCQPILGHNTVFWYRQTMMQGLELLAYFRNRAPLDDSGMPKDRFSAEMPDATLATLKIQPSEPRDSAVYFCASAAIAGASTDTQYFGPGTRLTVL.

The J gene is TRBJ1-1, the V gene TRBV28; D is ambiguous. V was cut by 7 bases and J by 1 base, with 13 bases left in between. Germline V gene lookup returns CDR1 MDHEN and CDR2 SYDVKM. The CDR3 loop spans 14 amino acids. The CDR3 DNA is TGTGCCAGCACCCCCGGCATGGGGAACACTGAAGCTTTCTTT. Protein product: CASTPGMGNTEAFF.

The chain links TRBV24-1 to TRBJ2-5, with D perhaps given as TRBD1 or TRBD2 (5 bases each). Germline CDR1 and CDR2: KGHDR and SFDVKD. Trimming took 4 bases from V and 0 from J, leaving 11 bases between them. There are 15 residues in the CDR3. CDR3 DNA sequence: TGTGCCACCAGTGACCCTGGGACCAACCAAGAGACCCAGTACTTC. Residues: CATSDPGTNQETQYF.

The CDR3 protein is CASSPWGSAYGYTF. CDR3 sequence (DNA): TGTGCCAGCTCACCTTGGGGAAGCGCCTATGGCTACACCTTC. This chain uses TRBV18 with TRBJ1-2; D is unclear. Trimming shortened V by 3 bases and J by 4 bases, and 12 bases separated the two germline ends. CDR3 length: 14 residues. The germline CDR1 and CDR2 sequences are KGHSH and LQKENI.

J is TRBJ1-5 and V is TRBV19; D is undetermined. The CDR3 sequence is 16 residues long. Germline-derived CDR1 and CDR2 are LNHDA and SQIVND (reference sequence). Between the trimmed V and J ends, which lost 4 bases and 0 bases, there was a span of 13 bases. The CDR3 DNA reads as TGTGCCAGTAGTAGGGAAACGGGGTATAGCAATCAGCCCCAGCATTTT. Encoded protein: CASSRETGYSNQPQHF.

This rearrangement joins TRBV2 to TRBJ2-1, with 10 bases fitting TRBD2. With 1 base clipped from V and 8 bases from J, the junction kept 14 bases outside the gene matches. Per the germline V gene, CDR1 is SNHLY and CDR2 is FYNNEI. CDR3 length: 18 residues. Here the CDR3 reads CASSEERGGRLGNDEQFF. CDR3 DNA: TGTGCCAGCAGTGAAGAGCGGGGGGGCCGGTTGGGAAACGATGAGCAGTTCTTC.

In this sample, this clone turned up once. The chain recombines TRBV19 with TRBJ2-7; D is perhaps TRBD2 (6 bases). CDR1 is LNHDA, CDR2 SQIVND, per germline (reference sequence). V was shortened by 5 bases and J by 2 bases, with 13 bases between the two germline ends. This CDR3 comprises 14 residues. CDR3 DNA: TGTGCCAGTAGTTACGGGGGATTCGCCTACGAGCAGTACTTC. This translates into CASSYGGFAYEQYF.

J is TRBJ2-5 and V is TRBV5-6; 7 nucleotides line up with TRBD1. Germline assignment: CDR1 SGHDT and CDR2 YYEEEE. This CDR3 contains 13 residues. Losses at the gene ends were 4 bases for V and 5 bases for J; bases not matched to a gene: 5. DNA of the CDR3: TGTGCCAGCAGCCGAGGGGGCGCGGAGACCCAGTACTTC. It yields the protein CASSRGGAETQYF.

The chain uses TRBV28 and TRBJ1-6, with a weak D call TRBD1 (6 bases). The CDR3 totals 16 residues. Trimming shortened V by 4 bases and J by 9 bases, and 19 bases separated the two germline ends. Germline V CDR1 and CDR2: MDHEN, SYDVKM. The CDR3 sequence: CASSSGGIVSSSPLHF. The CDR3 DNA reads TGTGCCAGCAGTTCGGGGGGCATCGTATCGAGTTCACCCCTCCACTTT.

This rearrangement joins TRBV7-2 to TRBJ1-4; D is possibly TRBD1 (5 bases). CDR3 size: 14 residues. Between the trimmed V and J ends, which lost 1 base and 5 bases, there was a span of 8 bases. CDR1 is SGHTA and CDR2 is FQGNSA in the germline V gene. The CDR3 reads CASSLVSGNEKLFF. CDR3 DNA: TGTGCCAGCAGCTTAGTTTCAGGGAATGAAAAACTGTTTTTT.

The gene calls are TRBV11-2 and TRBJ1-2; 7 bases match TRBD1. With V trimmed by 1 base and J by 2 bases, 4 bases remained unmatched. The germline CDR1 and CDR2 sequences are SGHAT and FQNNGV. CDR3 size: 15 residues. The CDR3 DNA reads as TGTGCCAGCAGCTTAGCCCGGGACAGAAACTATGGCTACACCTTC. Translating gives CASSLARDRNYGYTF. The whole variable domain, filled in from reference TRBV11-2 and TRBJ1-2, reads EAGVAQSPRYKIIEKRQSVAFWCNPISGHATLYWYQQILGQGPKLLIQFQNNGVVDDSQLPKDRFSAERLKGVDSTLKIQPAKLEDSAVYLCASSLARDRNYGYTFGSGTRLTVV.

The CDR3 sequence is CASSAPDREDEQFF. The CDR3 DNA is TGTGCCAGCAGCGCCCCGGACAGGGAAGATGAGCAGTTCTTC. This chain connects TRBV9 to TRBJ2-1; 8 positions agree with TRBD1. J gave up 8 bases and V 3 bases, and 7 bases lay outside the gene matches. The CDR3 contains 14 residues. CDR1 is SGDLS and CDR2 is YYNGEE in the germline V gene.

The rearrangement links TRBV19 to TRBJ1-5, with 7 bases matching TRBD1. Germline assignment: CDR1 LNHDA and CDR2 SQIVND (reference sequence). J gave up 6 bases and V 10 bases, and 12 bases lay outside the gene matches. This CDR3 region has 14 residues. CDR3 in amino acids: CATGTVGVGQPQHF. DNA for the CDR3: TGTGCCACGGGGACAGTCGGGGTGGGTCAGCCCCAGCATTTT.

This clone was picked up a small number of times. The J gene is TRBJ1-5, the V gene TRBV5-1, with D unresolved. V was trimmed by 0 bases and J by 4 bases, leaving 8 bases between them. This CDR3 is 14 amino acids long. The germline V gene has CDR1 SGHRS and CDR2 YFSETQ. The CDR3 region has the DNA TGCGCCAGCAGCTTGGAGGGCCAGAATCAGCCCCAGCATTTT. Its translation is CASSLEGQNQPQHF.

The chain employs TRBV9 and TRBJ1-2; D gene ambiguous. The CDR3 spans 11 residues. Germline assignment: CDR1 SGDLS and CDR2 YYNGEE. Trimming left V 4 bases short and J 7 bases short, with 8 bases between. CDR3 residues: CASSSGRGYTF. CDR3 coding DNA: TGTGCCAGCAGCTCCGGCCGTGGCTACACCTTC.

This clone turned up a few times. The chain joins TRBV30 to TRBJ2-2; D is unresolved. Trimming took off 0 bases at V and 10 bases at J, with 9 bases between the two ends. Germline CDR1 is GTSNPN and CDR2 is SVGIG (reference sequence). This CDR3 has 12 residues. In DNA form, the CDR3 reads TGTGCCTGGAGTGTAATCAAGGAGGAGCTGTTTTTT. Residues: CAWSVIKEELFF.